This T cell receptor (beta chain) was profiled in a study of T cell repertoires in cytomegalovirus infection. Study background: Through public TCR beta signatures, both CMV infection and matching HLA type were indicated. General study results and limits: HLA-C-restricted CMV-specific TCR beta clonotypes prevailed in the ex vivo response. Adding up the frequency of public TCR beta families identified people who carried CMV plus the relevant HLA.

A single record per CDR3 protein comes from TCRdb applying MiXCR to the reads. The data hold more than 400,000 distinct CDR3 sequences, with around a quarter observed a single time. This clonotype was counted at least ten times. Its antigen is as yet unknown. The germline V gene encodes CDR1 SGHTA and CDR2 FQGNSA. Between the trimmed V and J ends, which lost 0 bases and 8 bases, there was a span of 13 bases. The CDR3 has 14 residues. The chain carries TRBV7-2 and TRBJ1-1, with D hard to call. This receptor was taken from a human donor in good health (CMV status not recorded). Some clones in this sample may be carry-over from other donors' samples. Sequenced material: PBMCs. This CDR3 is CASSLAVYPIEAFF. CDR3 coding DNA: TGTGCCAGCAGCTTAGCCGTTTACCCGATCGAAGCTTTCTTT.